This TCR beta chain was recorded in a study of T-cell reconstitution after alpha-beta-depleted transplantation in children. Regarding this clonotype: The antigen remains undetermined.

General study findings and limits: Newly produced T cells mostly accounted for T-cell counts and diversity one year post-transplant.

Preparation of the TCRbeta library used unique molecular identifiers. Each CDR3 protein is one row after TCRdb ran MiXCR on the PCR reads. The table records 350,000 to 500,000 distinct CDR3 sequences, around two fifths of them present only once. The germline V gene encodes CDR1 SEHNR and CDR2 FQNEAQ (reference sequence). The V and J ends lost 4 bases and 6 bases, in that order; junction bases with no gene match: 3. The CDR3 consists of 15 residues. The sequenced sample was PBMCs, obtained before TCRalphabeta/CD19-depleted stem cell transplant. This TCR came from a girl aged 2 to 10 with aplastic anemia, due to receive a stem cell transplant. V is TRBV7-9 and J is TRBJ2-3; 14 bases map to TRBD2. The CDR3 coding sequence is TGTGCCAGCAGCTCCGGGACTAGCGGGAGTGATACGCAGTATTTT. This gives the protein CASSSGTSGSDTQYF.